This TCR beta chain was observed in a study of blood T cell repertoires in COVID-19. At the level of the study: Samples taken during acute and convalescent COVID-19 were collected in the United States, Italy and Spain.

Germline CDR1 and CDR2: LGHDT and YNNKEL (reference sequence). This CDR3 is built from 14 residues. Trimming at V came to 3 bases and at J to 7 bases, leaving 3 bases not matched to a gene. TCRdb's copy holds only in-frame clones and misses some; the assay was immunoSEQ multiplex PCR. The sample consists of 200,000 to 250,000 clones, about nine tenths of them appearing once. Sequencing input: PBMCs or T cells enriched from blood (not recorded which). The rearrangement uses TRBV3-1 (or the pseudogene TRBV3-2) and TRBJ1-6; 7 nucleotides agree with TRBD1. The receptor's source is a man aged 25-45 years who had recovered from COVID-19. As DNA, the CDR3 is TGTGCCAGCAGCCACAGGGGGGCCAATTCACCCCTCCACTTT. Translated: CASSHRGANSPLHF.